This record concerns one TCR beta chain sequence. Its specificity is not known. The data were taken from a study of OX40 agonist ivuxolimab in advanced cancers. After removal of 3 bases from V and 2 bases from J, the junction contained 3 bases not matched to a gene. The CDR3 runs 16 residues. Looked up from germline, CDR1 is MGHRA and CDR2 is YSYEKL. Whole-study findings and limits: Mean expanded clone counts were higher in CD8+ than CD4+ T cells. Antigen specificity of clonally expanded peripheral T cells was not established.

Measured with immunoSEQ multiplex PCR; TCRdb has only the in-frame clones, and not every one. The sample gives over 65,000 clones, nearly 90% of which show up once; approximately 0.3% is in the top ten. This TCR came from an adult with an advanced solid tumor such as melanoma, head and neck, liver or kidney cancer. Sequencing was performed on CD4+ or CD8+ T cells sorted from blood, taken in a trial of the OX40 agonist ivuxolimab. The chain is built from TRBV4-1 and TRBJ2-2, with 10 bases lining up with TRBD1. The CDR3 spells CASSQGTGVNTGELFF. The CDR3 coding sequence is TGCGCCAGCAGCCAGGGGACAGGGGTAAACACCGGGGAGCTGTTTTTT.